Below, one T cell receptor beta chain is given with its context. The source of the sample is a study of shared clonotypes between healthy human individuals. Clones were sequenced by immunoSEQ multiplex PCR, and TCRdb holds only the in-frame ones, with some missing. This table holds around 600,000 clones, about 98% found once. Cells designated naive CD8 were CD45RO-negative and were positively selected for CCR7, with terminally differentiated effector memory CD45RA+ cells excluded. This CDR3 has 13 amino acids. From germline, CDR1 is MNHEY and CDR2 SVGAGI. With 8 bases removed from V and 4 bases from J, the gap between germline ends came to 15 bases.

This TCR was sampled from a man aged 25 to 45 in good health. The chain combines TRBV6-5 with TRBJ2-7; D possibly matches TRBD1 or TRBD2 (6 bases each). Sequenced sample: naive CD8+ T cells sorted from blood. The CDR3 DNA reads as TGTGCCAGCGGCGGGACACGAATTTACGAGCAGTACTTC. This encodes CASGGTRIYEQYF.